The clone carrying this TCR beta chain was recorded once. The CDR3 extends over 15 amino acids. Trimming took off 4 bases at V and 3 bases at J, with 16 bases between the two ends. CDR1 is LNHDA and CDR2 is SQIVND in the germline V gene (reference sequence). This entry comes from a study of T cell changes during pregnancy in multiple sclerosis. The table came from immunoSEQ multiplex PCR; TCRdb's copy has only in-frame clones and leaves some out. In the table there are some 100,000 clones, around 93% of which are singletons. This TCR came from a female donor with multiple sclerosis, enrolled in a pregnancy study. V usage is TRBV19 and J usage is TRBJ2-7, with a tentative D call TRBD1 (5 bases). The specimen was peripheral blood, collected before pregnancy. The CDR3 region has the DNA TGTGCCAGTAGTAGGTCTGGGGCTGTGAGCTACGAGCAGTACTTC. Protein sequence: CASSRSGAVSYEQYF.